The 22 T cell receptor beta chains in this list originate from one sample, sequenced in a study of T cell responses to AZD1222 COVID-19 vaccine. The protocol was immunoSEQ multiplex PCR, while the TCRdb copy is restricted to in-frame clones and leaves out a portion. The data show 75,000 to 90,000 clones, around 73% seen once. The sequences come from peripheral blood, collected on day 0 of AZD1222 vaccination. These receptor sequences come from an adult in good health.

The rearrangement joins TRBV6-6 to TRBJ2-2, with TRBD2 identical over 7 bases. Germline V gene lookup returns CDR1 MNHNY and CDR2 SVGAGI (reference sequence). The CDR3 has 15 amino acids. Trimming cost V 0 bases and J 6 bases; bases outside gene matches: 4. CDR3 region: CASSYSREEAGELFF. The CDR3 DNA is TGTGCCAGCAGTTACTCCCGGGAGGAGGCCGGGGAGCTGTTTTTT.

The CDR3 protein is CASSEDRWNEKLFF. CDR3 DNA: TGTGCCAGCAGTGAGGACAGGTGGAATGAAAAACTGTTTTTT. The chain couples TRBV6-1 to TRBJ1-4; 7 nucleotides align to TRBD1. The J segment lost 5 bases and the V segment lost 3 bases, leaving 3 bases of the junction unmatched. The CDR3 runs 14 residues. Germline CDR1 and CDR2: MNHNS and SASEGT.

The CDR3 spells CAWSVQGETEAFF. The CDR3 nucleotides are TGTGCCTGGAGTGTGCAGGGTGAGACTGAAGCTTTCTTT. The chain employs TRBV30 and TRBJ1-1; possibly TRBD1 for D (5 bases). CDR3 length: 13 residues. V lost 0 bases, J lost 5 bases, and 10 bases lay in between. The V gene's germline CDR1 is GTSNPN and CDR2 SVGIG (reference sequence).

The chain joins TRBV7-2 to TRBJ2-7, with a possible D match to TRBD1 (6 bases). Trimming left V 5 bases short and J 0 bases short, with 14 bases between. CDR1 and CDR2 from the germline V gene are SGHTA and FQGNSA. This CDR3 comprises 15 residues. The CDR3 DNA is TGTGCCAGCAGCCCCAAAGGGGGAAGCTCCTACGAGCAGTACTTC. This gives the protein CASSPKGGSSYEQYF.

V gene TRBV30 combines with J gene TRBJ2-7; no clear D. CDR1 is GTSNPN and CDR2 is SVGIG in the germline V gene (reference sequence). Trimming cost V 0 bases and J 0 bases, with 12 bases left between them. The CDR3 runs to 15 residues. The CDR3 here is CAWSVWRPGSYEQYF. DNA for the CDR3: TGTGCCTGGAGTGTTTGGCGGCCGGGCTCCTACGAGCAGTACTTC.

This clone was seen just once. The V and J genes are TRBV7-2 and TRBJ2-7, with 9 nucleotides matching TRBD1. Trimming cost V 5 bases and J 2 bases; bases outside gene matches: 7. The CDR3 loop spans 15 amino acids. CDR1 and CDR2 from the germline V gene are SGHTA and FQGNSA. The CDR3 sequence: CASSLNRGLPYEQYF. The DNA for the CDR3 is TGTGCCAGCAGCCTAAACAGGGGGCTCCCCTACGAGCAGTACTTC.

The chain uses TRBV7-2 and TRBJ1-2; the D gene is possibly TRBD1 (6 bases). V lost 1 base and J 2 bases, leaving 17 bases between the germline ends. Germline V gene data show CDR1 as SGHTA and CDR2 as FQGNSA. The CDR3 is 17 residues long. Here the CDR3 DNA reads TGTGCCAGCAGCTTAGGGTTCCGGGACACGGACAACTATGGCTACACCTTC. Encoded protein: CASSLGFRDTDNYGYTF.

The chain joins TRBV11-2 to TRBJ2-1; TRBD2 matches 11 bases. The CDR3 sequence is 15 residues long. V shed 4 bases, J shed 9 bases, and the junction held 8 bases outside the gene matches. Per germline, CDR1 SGHAT and CDR2 FQNNGV. CDR3 bases: TGTGCCAGCAGCTCTCCCCGGACTAGCGGGCCTGAGCAGTTCTTC. Translation gives CASSSPRTSGPEQFF.

This clone was seen more than once but under ten times. The V call is TRBV4-1, the J call TRBJ1-4; 10 positions agree with TRBD1. The CDR3 covers 17 residues. J lost 6 bases, V lost 1 base, and 8 bases had no gene match. Per the germline V gene, CDR1 is MGHRA and CDR2 is YSYEKL. The CDR3 DNA reads TGCGCCAGCAGCCAAGGAATAGGGGGGACAGGGGATGAAAAACTGTTTTTT. This codes for CASSQGIGGTGDEKLFF.

On this clone itself: Compared with germline, one end of the junction differs, possibly owing to a read error. This chain uses TRBV5-4 with TRBJ2-1; the match to TRBD2 covers 10 bases. The germline V gene has CDR1 SGHNT and CDR2 YYREEE (reference sequence). The CDR3 spans 14 residues. CDR3 amino acids: CASSLQASGSVDLF. The CDR3, as DNA: TGTGCCAGCAGCTTGCAGGCTAGCGGGAGTGTCGATCTCTTC.

The chain combines TRBV29-1 with TRBJ2-3, with TRBD2 matching 12 bases. Losses at the gene ends were 4 bases for V and 4 bases for J; bases not matched to a gene: 0. The CDR3 has 13 residues. CDR1 is SQVTM and CDR2 is ANQGSEA in the germline V gene. The CDR3 loop is CSVGTSGADTQYF. The DNA of the CDR3 is TGCAGCGTTGGGACTAGCGGGGCAGATACGCAGTATTTT.

The V and J genes are TRBV7-9 and TRBJ1-1, with TRBD1 matching over 7 bases. V was clipped by 6 bases and J by 0 bases; unmatched bases: 10. Germline V CDR1 and CDR2: SEHNR, FQNEAQ (reference sequence). This CDR3 has 16 residues. The CDR3 here is CASRGPLDRLNTEAFF. The DNA of the CDR3 is TGTGCCAGCAGGGGTCCCCTGGACAGGTTGAACACTGAAGCTTTCTTT.

This chain connects TRBV10-1 to TRBJ2-3; D is unclear. Germline-derived CDR1 and CDR2 are WNHNN and SYGVQD (reference sequence). This CDR3 region has 14 residues. Trimming left V 2 bases short and J 6 bases short, with 12 bases between. The CDR3 loop is CASSEAQMRDTQYF. CDR3 nucleotides: TGCGCCAGCAGTGAGGCCCAGATGAGGGATACGCAGTATTTT.

The V and J genes are TRBV7-6 and TRBJ2-3; no clear D gene. Between the trimmed V and J ends, which lost 5 bases and 0 bases, there was a span of 6 bases. The CDR3 runs 13 residues. CDR1 and CDR2 from the germline V gene are SGHVS and FNYEAQ. The CDR3 DNA is TGTGCCAGCAGCCGAGGTAGCACAGATACGCAGTATTTT. It translates to CASSRGSTDTQYF. The whole variable domain, remainder taken from reference TRBV7-6 and TRBJ2-3, is GAGVSQSPRYKVTKRGQDVALRCDPISGHVSLYWYRQALGQGPEFLTYFNYEAQQDKSGLPNDRFSAERPEGSISTLTIQRTEQRDSAMYRCASSRGSTDTQYFGPGTRLTVL.

The chain employs TRBV21-1 and TRBJ2-4; the table's D call of TRBD2 was not tested on the DNA. TRBV21-1 is a pseudogene locus. The CDR3 runs 17 residues. CDR3 bases: TGTGCCAGCAGTCCGGTCTGTAGCGGCTTAGCCAAAAACATTCAGTACTTC. Protein product: CASSPVCSGLAKNIQYF.

The chain carries TRBV19 and TRBJ2-1; 7 bases line up with TRBD2. The CDR3 has 14 residues. V shed 4 bases and J 9 bases; nucleotides not matched to a gene: 9. CDR1 and CDR2 from the germline V gene are LNHDA and SQIVND (reference sequence). The CDR3, as DNA: TGTGCCAGTAGTAGTGGGGCGGGAGTAATTGAGCAGTTCTTC. Translated: CASSSGAGVIEQFF. Full variable domain (remainder filled in from reference TRBV19 and TRBJ2-1): DGGITQSPKYLFRKEGQNVTLSCEQNLNHDAMYWYRQDPGQGLRLIYYSQIVNDFQKGDIAEGYSVSREKKESFPLTVTSAQKNPTAFYLCASSSGAGVIEQFFGPGTRLTVL.

The chain joins TRBV2 to TRBJ2-7; 10 nucleotides line up with TRBD2. The V gene end was trimmed by 6 bases and the J gene end by 0 bases; junction bases not matched to a gene: 2. Germline CDR1 and CDR2: SNHLY and FYNNEI. CDR3 length: 14 residues. The chain's CDR3 is CASRTSGNSYEQYF. CDR3 in DNA: TGTGCCAGCAGAACTAGCGGGAACTCCTACGAGCAGTACTTC.

The chain has TRBV5-5 and TRBJ2-2; D is unclear. CDR3 length: 12 residues. Germline assignment: CDR1 SGHKS and CDR2 YYEKEE (reference sequence). V was trimmed by 0 bases and J by 6 bases, leaving 3 bases between them. The CDR3 coding sequence is TGTGCCAGCAGCTTGGTGCCCGGGGAGCTGTTTTTT. Translating it yields CASSLVPGELFF.

The chain recombines TRBV9 with TRBJ2-3; 8 bases line up with TRBD2. Germline V gene sequence: CDR1 SGDLS, CDR2 YYNGEE. The CDR3 consists of 15 residues. Germline trimming cut 2 bases from V and 2 bases from J; bases unmatched to any gene: 4. The CDR3 nucleotides are TGTGCCAGCAGCGTTTTAGCGGGGTACACAGATACGCAGTATTTT. Residues: CASSVLAGYTDTQYF.

V gene TRBV12-3 or TRBV12-4 combines with J gene TRBJ2-7, with unresolved D. The CDR3 extends over 11 amino acids. V shed 3 bases and J shed 1 base, with 1 base lying between them. CDR3 in amino acids: CASSFSYEQYF. CDR3 nucleotide sequence: TGTGCCAGCAGTTTTTCCTACGAGCAGTACTTC.

The rearrangement uses TRBV5-4 and TRBJ2-7; 9 bases fit TRBD1. V was clipped by 3 bases and J by 8 bases; unmatched bases: 6. Germline assignment: CDR1 SGHNT and CDR2 YYREEE (reference sequence). CDR3 length equals 13 residues. CDR3 DNA: TGTGCCAGCAGCTGGGACAGGGCTTCCCAGCAGTACTTC. The encoded protein is CASSWDRASQQYF.

The chain recombines TRBV3-1 (or the pseudogene TRBV3-2) with TRBJ2-1, with D possibly TRBD2 on 5 matching bases. This CDR3 contains 14 residues. Deletions cut 4 bases from V and 3 bases from J, with 10 bases between. Germline V gene sequence: CDR1 LGHDT, CDR2 YNNKEL (reference sequence). The DNA of the CDR3 is TGTGCCAGCAGCCGGAGGTCGGGCTACAATGAGCAGTTCTTC. It is translated as CASSRRSGYNEQFF.